These 20 T cell receptor beta chains were sequenced from one sample in a study of CD8 T cells in Susac syndrome. cDNA came from approximately 0.5 to 1 ug RNA primed by random hexamers. MiXCR was run by TCRdb on the immunoSEQ multiplex PCR reads, yielding one entry per CDR3 protein. Of approximately 190,000 distinct CDR3 sequences listed, over 85% are singletons. The sequenced sample consisted of CD4+ T cells from PBMCs. The source is a human donor in good health.

The J gene is TRBJ2-2, the V gene TRBV19; D is unclear. Germline V lookup: CDR1 LNHDA, CDR2 SQIVND (reference sequence). The V end lost 7 bases, the J end lost 3 bases, and 6 bases lay between the germline ends. The CDR3 extends over 12 amino acids. CDR3 sequence (DNA): TGTGCCAGTACCACCTACACCGGGGAGCTGTTTTTT. This translates into CASTTYTGELFF.

Only one count was recorded for this clonotype. Here the CDR3 reads CASRAGEARETQYF. The CDR3, as DNA: TGTGCCAGCAGGGCCGGAGAAGCCCGAGAGACCCAGTACTTC. The chain combines TRBV2 with TRBJ2-5, with D unresolved. The CDR3 length is 14 residues. The V end was cut by 6 bases, the J end by 4 bases, with 15 bases between. Germline values: CDR1 SNHLY, CDR2 FYNNEI.

The chain joins TRBV5-1 to TRBJ2-7, with TRBD1 as a possible D gene (5 bases). CDR3 length: 14 amino acids. CDR1 SGHRS and CDR2 YFSETQ come from the germline V gene. V was cut by 5 bases and J by 0 bases, with 12 bases left in between. The CDR3: CASSRDSISYEQYF. CDR3 coding DNA: TGCGCCAGCAGTCGAGACAGCATCTCCTACGAGCAGTACTTC.

The chain links TRBV12-3 or TRBV12-4 to TRBJ1-2; no definite D call. CDR3 length: 11 amino acids. V shed 2 bases and J shed 8 bases, with 6 bases lying between them. The CDR3 DNA follows: TGTGCCAGCAGTTTAATCGGGGGCTACACCTTC. The encoded protein is CASSLIGGYTF.

The chain couples TRBV19 to TRBJ2-5; D call uncertain. Trimming cost V 1 base and J 4 bases, with 4 bases left between them. CDR3 size: 12 residues. Germline CDR1 LNHDA, CDR2 SQIVND (reference sequence). The CDR3 nucleotides are TGTGCCAGTAGTATAGGGTCAGAGACCCAGTACTTC. It specifies CASSIGSETQYF.

The chain recombines TRBV6-5 with TRBJ1-2; D ambiguous. Trimming left V 8 bases short and J 4 bases short, with 11 bases between. In germline, CDR1 is MNHEY, CDR2 SVGAGI. The CDR3 consists of 12 residues. This CDR3 is CASQDGFYGYTF. CDR3 nucleotide sequence: TGTGCCAGCCAGGACGGGTTCTATGGCTACACCTTC.

The chain couples TRBV6-5 to TRBJ1-1; TRBD1 is a possible D gene (5 bases). Trimming pared 6 bases from V and 1 base from J, leaving 15 bases between. This CDR3 comprises 15 residues. Germline V gene lookup returns CDR1 MNHEY and CDR2 SVGAGI. The CDR3: CASRILDNPNTEAFF. Here the CDR3 DNA reads TGTGCCAGCAGAATTCTGGACAATCCGAACACTGAAGCTTTCTTT.

The V call is TRBV12-3 or TRBV12-4, the J call TRBJ2-3; D is perhaps TRBD2 (6 bases). The germline V and J ends were trimmed by 6 bases and 4 bases, with 14 bases remaining between them. CDR3 size: 14 residues. This CDR3 reads CASRPAGKPDTQYF. The CDR3 DNA sequence: TGTGCCAGCAGGCCGGCGGGGAAGCCAGATACGCAGTATTTT.

The chain links TRBV7-3 to TRBJ1-1; no firm D call. The V and J ends lost 4 bases and 5 bases respectively, with 11 bases between them. This CDR3 is built from 13 residues. Germline CDR1 is SGHTA and CDR2 is FQGTGA. CDR3 coding DNA: TGTGCCAGCAGCTGGGGTGGGCCGACTGAAGCTTTCTTT. This translates into CASSWGGPTEAFF.

The rearrangement links TRBV19 to TRBJ1-4; 7 bases agree with TRBD1. The CDR3 length is 16 residues. J gave up 8 bases and V 5 bases, and 14 bases lay outside the gene matches. Germline V gene lookup returns CDR1 LNHDA and CDR2 SQIVND (reference sequence). The chain's CDR3 is CASSPLRGQKTEKLFF. CDR3 nucleotide sequence: TGTGCCAGTAGTCCCCTCAGGGGACAGAAGACCGAAAAACTGTTTTTT.

This chain uses TRBV28 with TRBJ2-5; D possibly matches TRBD1 or TRBD2 (6 bases each). There are 16 residues in the CDR3. V was pared by 5 bases and J by 5 bases, with 21 bases between. Germline V gene data show CDR1 as MDHEN and CDR2 as SYDVKM. The CDR3 reads CASSPLGKGDLETQYF. The CDR3 region has the DNA TGTGCCAGCAGTCCTTTGGGGAAGGGGGACTTGGAGACCCAGTACTTC.

V gene TRBV7-9 combines with J gene TRBJ2-7; possibly TRBD1 or TRBD2 for D (5 bases each). The CDR3 is made up of 14 amino acids. The V end was cut by 5 bases, the J end by 2 bases, with 13 bases between. Germline-derived CDR1 and CDR2 are SEHNR and FQNEAQ (reference sequence). The CDR3 loop is CASSGRDLTYEQYF. In DNA, the CDR3 is TGTGCCAGCAGCGGCCGGGACCTGACCTACGAGCAGTACTTC.

This chain connects TRBV3-1 to TRBJ1-2; D gene unclear. Germline CDR1 is LGHDT and CDR2 is YNNKEL (reference sequence). V lost 0 bases to trimming and J lost 8 bases, with 10 bases between them. CDR3 length: 13 residues. This CDR3 is CASSQEKGRGYTF. CDR3 bases: TGTGCCAGCAGCCAAGAGAAGGGAAGGGGCTACACCTTC.

The chain links TRBV29-1 to TRBJ1-2, with 10 nucleotides matching TRBD1. Losses at the gene ends were 4 bases for V and 2 bases for J; bases not matched to a gene: 10. The length of the CDR3 is 16 residues. CDR1 is SQVTM, CDR2 ANQGSEA, per germline. The CDR3 here is CSVASGTGVLNYGYTF. Written as DNA, the CDR3 is TGCAGCGTTGCTTCCGGGACAGGGGTCCTCAACTATGGCTACACCTTC.

This rearrangement joins TRBV10-3 to TRBJ2-2; D is unresolved. Per germline, CDR1 ENHRY and CDR2 SYGVKD. Trimming removed 7 bases at V and 7 bases at J, with 7 bases between. The CDR3 runs 11 residues. The CDR3 DNA reads TGTGCCATCATGGATATCGGGGAGCTGTTTTTT. Translation gives CAIMDIGELFF.

The rearrangement uses TRBV7-3 and TRBJ2-3; D uncertain. The CDR3 totals 14 residues. V lost 2 bases, J lost 2 bases, and 8 bases lay in between. CDR1 is SGHTA and CDR2 is FQGTGA in the germline V gene. The DNA of the CDR3 is TGTGCCAGCAGCTTAGATCAGGCCACAGATACGCAGTATTTT. It translates to CASSLDQATDTQYF. Complete variable domain (other parts from reference TRBV7-3 and TRBJ2-3): GAGVSQTPSNKVTEKGKYVELRCDPISGHTALYWYRQSLGQGPEFLIYFQGTGAADDSGLPNDRFFAVRPEGSVSTLKIQRTERGDSAVYLCASSLDQATDTQYFGPGTRLTVL.

This chain links TRBV12-3 or TRBV12-4 with TRBJ1-1; tentatively, D is TRBD1 (5 bases). V lost 4 bases to trimming and J lost 0 bases, with 9 bases between them. The CDR3 extends over 14 amino acids. CDR3 protein: CASSYRSMNTEAFF. The CDR3 DNA reads TGTGCCAGCAGTTACAGGAGCATGAACACTGAAGCTTTCTTT.

The chain employs TRBV20-1 and TRBJ1-4; D is ambiguous. The CDR3 has 12 amino acids. Trimming removed 3 bases from V and 8 bases from J, with 10 bases in between. Germline V gene lookup returns CDR1 DFQATT and CDR2 SNEGSKA (reference sequence). The chain's CDR3 is CSARGIGEKLFF. The CDR3 DNA sequence: TGCAGTGCTAGGGGGATCGGGGAAAAACTGTTTTTT.

The chain is built from TRBV7-2 and TRBJ2-5; D tentatively reads TRBD1 or TRBD2 (5 bases each). The CDR3 totals 14 residues. Trimming shortened V by 5 bases and J by 4 bases, and 14 bases separated the two germline ends. Per the germline V gene, CDR1 is SGHTA and CDR2 is FQGNSA. The CDR3 loop reads CASSLSWDRETQYF. The DNA for the CDR3 is TGTGCCAGCAGCCTTAGCTGGGACCGAGAGACCCAGTACTTC. Full variable domain (outside the CDR3, taken from reference TRBV7-2 and TRBJ2-5): GAGVSQSPSNKVTEKGKDVELRCDPISGHTALYWYRQSLGQGLEFLIYFQGNSAPDKSGLPSDRFSAERTGGSVSTLTIQRTQQEDSAVYLCASSLSWDRETQYFGPGTRLLVL.

The chain joins TRBV18 to TRBJ2-7; D possibly matches TRBD1 or TRBD2 (5 bases each). Germline V CDR1 and CDR2: KGHSH, LQKENI. The V end lost 4 bases, the J end lost 0 bases, and 25 bases lay between the germline ends. The CDR3 totals 19 residues. CDR3 loop: CASSQTANRLGDNSYEQYF. The CDR3 DNA reads as TGTGCCAGCTCACAGACAGCGAATCGCCTCGGGGATAACTCCTACGAGCAGTACTTC.